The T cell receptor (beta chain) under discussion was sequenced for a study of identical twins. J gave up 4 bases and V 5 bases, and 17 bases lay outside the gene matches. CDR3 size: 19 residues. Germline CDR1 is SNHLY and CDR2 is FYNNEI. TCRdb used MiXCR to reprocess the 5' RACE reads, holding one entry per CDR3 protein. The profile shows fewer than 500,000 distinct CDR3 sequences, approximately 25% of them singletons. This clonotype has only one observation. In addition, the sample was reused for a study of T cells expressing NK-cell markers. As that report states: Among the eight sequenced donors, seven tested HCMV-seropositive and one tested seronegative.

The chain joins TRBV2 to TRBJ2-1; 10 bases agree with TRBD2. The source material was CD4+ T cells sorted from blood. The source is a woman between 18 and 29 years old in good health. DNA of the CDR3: TGTGCCAGCAGTTTAAGCGGGAGGGCGAGGTTGTCGAGGTACAATGAGCAGTTCTTC. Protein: CASSLSGRARLSRYNEQFF.